Listed below are T cell receptor beta chains from one sample, sequenced in a study of OX40 agonist ivuxolimab in advanced cancers. Profiling relied on immunoSEQ multiplex PCR, and the TCRdb table lists in-frame clones only, not all of them. The table shows tens of thousands of clones, with 80% to 90% occurring only once. This material consisted of CD4+ or CD8+ T cells sorted from blood, taken in a trial of the OX40 agonist ivuxolimab. The receptors were gathered from an adult with an advanced solid tumor such as melanoma, head and neck, liver or kidney cancer. Each CDR3 is given with its conserved first and last residue. A D gene is named only where the DNA matches it firmly. The listing skips clone size in some rows; elsewhere it reads once, few, many or a size class.

D gene: NA
clone size: NA
J gene: TRBJ1-1
V gene: TRBV9
CDR3 protein: CASSSFSGTVNAEAFF
CDR3 DNA: TGTGCCAGCAGCTCCTTTTCCGGGACCGTAAACGCTGAAGCTTTCTTT

D gene: TRBD2
clone size: NA
J gene: TRBJ2-3
V gene: TRBV5-1
CDR3 protein: CASTPEGGGLSGDTQYF
CDR3 DNA: TGCGCCAGCACCCCTGAGGGCGGGGGGCTATCCGGGGATACGCAGTATTTT

D gene: TRBD2
clone size: NA
J gene: TRBJ2-3
V gene: TRBV29-1
CDR3 protein: CSVTTSGGTDTQYF
CDR3 DNA: TGCAGCGTTACGACTAGCGGGGGGACAGATACGCAGTATTTT

D gene: NA
clone size: NA
J gene: TRBJ1-2
V gene: TRBV25-1
CDR3 protein: CASSEGAGGYTF
CDR3 DNA: TGTGCCAGCAGTGAAGGGGCGGGTGGCTACACCTTC

D gene: NA
clone size: NA
J gene: TRBJ1-2
V gene: TRBV6-1
CDR3 protein: CASNPGTEANYGYTF
CDR3 DNA: TGTGCCAGCAATCCCGGGACGGAAGCTAACTATGGCTACACCTTC

D gene: TRBD1
clone size: NA
J gene: TRBJ1-6
V gene: TRBV27
CDR3 protein: CASRWDRETSPLHF
CDR3 DNA: TGTGCCAGCAGGTGGGACAGGGAAACTTCACCCCTCCACTTT

D gene: NA
clone size: NA
J gene: TRBJ1-4
V gene: TRBV18
CDR3 protein: CASSPLTTNEKLFF
CDR3 DNA: TGTGCCAGCTCGCCCCTGACAACTAATGAAAAACTGTTTTTT

D gene: TRBD1
clone size: few
J gene: TRBJ1-4
V gene: TRBV28
CDR3 protein: CASSFQTGTGDEKLFF
CDR3 DNA: TGTGCCAGCAGTTTCCAAACCGGGACAGGGGATGAAAAACTGTTTTTT

D gene: NA
clone size: NA
J gene: TRBJ2-7
V gene: TRBV5-1
CDR3 protein: CASSFPANNNEQYF
CDR3 DNA: TGTGCCAGCAGCTTCCCGGCCAATAACAACGAGCAGTACTTC

D gene: NA
clone size: NA
J gene: TRBJ1-6
V gene: TRBV11-2
CDR3 protein: CASSLEPGSNSPLHF
CDR3 DNA: TGTGCCAGCAGCTTAGAACCAGGTTCTAATTCACCCCTCCACTTT

D gene: NA
clone size: NA
J gene: TRBJ2-6
V gene: TRBV28
CDR3 protein: CASQKGLSGANVLTF
CDR3 DNA: TGTGCCAGCCAAAAGGGCCTCTCGGGGGCCAACGTCCTGACTTTC

D gene: NA
clone size: few
J gene: TRBJ1-1
V gene: TRBV5-1
CDR3 protein: CASSLGGSTEAFF
CDR3 DNA: TGCGCCAGCAGCTTGGGGGGGTCCACTGAAGCTTTCTTT

D gene: TRBD1
clone size: NA
J gene: TRBJ2-5
V gene: TRBV4-1
CDR3 protein: CASSPDRGNDLETQYF
CDR3 DNA: TGCGCCAGCAGCCCCGACAGGGGCAATGATTTAGAGACCCAGTACTTC

D gene: NA
clone size: many
J gene: TRBJ1-2
V gene: TRBV9
CDR3 protein: CASSVRQEGGYTF
CDR3 DNA: TGTGCCAGCAGCGTTCGACAAGAGGGAGGTTACACCTTC

D gene: NA
clone size: NA
J gene: TRBJ2-3
V gene: TRBV5-4
CDR3 protein: CASSPGNRTDTQYF
CDR3 DNA: TGTGCCAGCAGCCCCGGTAACCGCACAGATACGCAGTATTTT

D gene: NA
clone size: NA
J gene: TRBJ1-2
V gene: TRBV11-2
CDR3 protein: CASSQEGDGYTF
CDR3 DNA: TGTGCCAGCAGCCAGGAGGGCGATGGCTACACCTTC

D gene: NA
clone size: NA
J gene: TRBJ1-5
V gene: TRBV4-3
CDR3 protein: CASSQDPQPYSNQPQHF
CDR3 DNA: TGCGCCAGCAGCCAAGATCCACAGCCTTATAGCAATCAGCCCCAGCATTTT

D gene: NA
clone size: NA
J gene: TRBJ1-1
V gene: TRBV27
CDR3 protein: CASSLMGGTEAFF
CDR3 DNA: TGTGCCAGCAGTTTGATGGGGGGCACTGAAGCTTTCTTT

D gene: NA
clone size: NA
J gene: TRBJ2-7
V gene: TRBV4-3
CDR3 protein: CASSQGGSTRIPYEQYF
CDR3 DNA: TGCGCCAGCAGCCAAGGGGGGTCAACACGAATTCCCTACGAGCAGTACTTC

D gene: TRBD1
clone size: few
J gene: TRBJ1-6
V gene: TRBV4-3
CDR3 protein: CASSQDRGQGNSPLHF
CDR3 DNA: TGCGCCAGCAGCCAAGATAGGGGACAGGGGAATTCACCCCTCCACTTT

D gene: TRBD2
clone size: NA
J gene: TRBJ2-3
V gene: TRBV9
CDR3 protein: CASNKGLVGGLRKDTQYF
CDR3 DNA: TGTGCCAGCAATAAGGGACTAGTGGGGGGGCTGAGGAAAGATACGCAGTATTTT

D gene: NA
clone size: NA
J gene: TRBJ1-4
V gene: TRBV2
CDR3 protein: CASAVGQTVNEKLFF
CDR3 DNA: TGTGCCAGCGCGGTCGGACAGACTGTTAATGAAAAACTGTTTTTT

D gene: NA
clone size: NA
J gene: TRBJ2-7
V gene: TRBV6-6
CDR3 protein: CASTPRWESEQYF
CDR3 DNA: TGTGCCAGCACCCCTAGGTGGGAGTCCGAGCAGTACTTC

D gene: NA
clone size: NA
J gene: TRBJ2-1
V gene: TRBV5-1
CDR3 protein: CASSLVQGGEQFF
CDR3 DNA: TGCGCCAGCAGCTTAGTCCAGGGAGGTGAGCAGTTCTTC

D gene: NA
clone size: NA
J gene: TRBJ1-3
V gene: TRBV30
CDR3 protein: CAWRRGLGNTIYF
CDR3 DNA: TGTGCCTGGAGGCGGGGGCTTGGAAACACCATATATTTT

D gene: NA
clone size: NA
J gene: TRBJ1-4
V gene: TRBV6-7
CDR3 protein: CASSYSSRDKGPREKLFF
CDR3 DNA: TGTGCCAGCAGTTACTCGTCCCGGGACAAGGGCCCCCGTGAAAAACTGTTTTTT

D gene: NA
clone size: NA
J gene: TRBJ1-1
V gene: TRBV4-1
CDR3 protein: CASSQEGYNMNTEAFF
CDR3 DNA: TGCGCCAGCAGCCAAGAGGGTTACAACATGAACACTGAAGCTTTCTTT

D gene: NA
clone size: once
J gene: TRBJ2-1
V gene: TRBV2
CDR3 protein: CASTPGQGGNEQFF
CDR3 DNA: TGTGCCAGCACACCGGGCCAAGGGGGCAATGAGCAGTTCTTC

D gene: TRBD1
clone size: NA
J gene: TRBJ2-4
V gene: TRBV6-1
CDR3 protein: CASSATVGGAYIQYF
CDR3 DNA: TGTGCCAGCAGCGCCACCGTAGGGGGCGCGTACATTCAGTACTTC

D gene: TRBD1
clone size: NA
J gene: TRBJ2-5
V gene: TRBV5-1
CDR3 protein: CASSPGQGARQGLGTQYF
CDR3 DNA: TGCGCCAGCAGCCCTGGACAGGGGGCGCGGCAAGGGCTCGGGACCCAGTACTTC

D gene: TRBD2
clone size: NA
J gene: TRBJ2-7
V gene: TRBV29-1
CDR3 protein: CSGKRGGREQYF
CDR3 DNA: TGCAGCGGGAAGCGGGGGGGCCGCGAGCAGTACTTC

D gene: TRBD2
clone size: NA
J gene: TRBJ2-1
V gene: TRBV7-2
CDR3 protein: CASSLDGGGLNNEQFF
CDR3 DNA: TGTGCCAGCAGCTTAGATGGCGGGGGGCTAAACAATGAGCAGTTCTTC

D gene: NA
clone size: NA
J gene: TRBJ1-1
V gene: TRBV5-4
CDR3 protein: CASSLAVSLNTEAFF
CDR3 DNA: TGTGCCAGCAGCTTGGCCGTGAGTTTGAACACTGAAGCTTTCTTT

D gene: TRBD1
clone size: NA
J gene: TRBJ2-7
V gene: TRBV15
CDR3 protein: CATSRERDRGQQYF
CDR3 DNA: TGTGCCACCAGCAGAGAACGGGACAGGGGCCAGCAGTACTTC

D gene: TRBD1
clone size: NA
J gene: TRBJ2-5
V gene: TRBV2
CDR3 protein: CASSEHGQGQETQYF
CDR3 DNA: TGTGCCAGCAGTGAACACGGACAGGGCCAAGAGACCCAGTACTTC

D gene: NA
clone size: NA
J gene: TRBJ2-3
V gene: TRBV19
CDR3 protein: CASSIPHRESTDTQYF
CDR3 DNA: TGTGCCAGTAGTATCCCGCACAGGGAGTCCACAGATACGCAGTATTTT

D gene: NA
clone size: NA
J gene: TRBJ1-4
V gene: TRBV7-9
CDR3 protein: CASIAGGLREKLFF
CDR3 DNA: TGTGCCAGCATCGCCGGGGGGCTTCGGGAAAAACTGTTTTTT

D gene: NA
clone size: few
J gene: TRBJ1-5
V gene: TRBV30
CDR3 protein: CAWRSQGLNQPQHF
CDR3 DNA: TGTGCCTGGAGGTCACAGGGCCTCAATCAGCCCCAGCATTTT

D gene: TRBD2
clone size: NA
J gene: TRBJ2-3
V gene: TRBV7-3
CDR3 protein: CASSLIGLAGAGDTQYF
CDR3 DNA: TGTGCCAGCAGCTTGATTGGACTAGCGGGGGCCGGAGATACGCAGTATTTT

D gene: NA
clone size: NA
J gene: TRBJ1-4
V gene: TRBV7-9
CDR3 protein: CASPGGPGDNEKLFF
CDR3 DNA: TGTGCCAGCCCGGGGGGGCCAGGGGACAATGAAAAACTGTTTTTT

D gene: TRBD1
clone size: NA
J gene: TRBJ1-6
V gene: TRBV4-1
CDR3 protein: CATGQGRNSPLHF
CDR3 DNA: TGCGCCACCGGACAGGGGCGAAATTCACCCCTCCACTTT

D gene: TRBD1
clone size: few
J gene: TRBJ1-2
V gene: TRBV6-4
CDR3 protein: CATRTGDYGYTF
CDR3 DNA: TGTGCCACCCGGACAGGGGACTATGGCTACACCTTC

D gene: NA
clone size: NA
J gene: TRBJ1-4
V gene: TRBV5-6
CDR3 protein: CASSLVGGRTNEKLFF
CDR3 DNA: TGTGCCAGCAGCTTGGTGGGGGGCAGAACTAATGAAAAACTGTTTTTT

D gene: NA
clone size: NA
J gene: TRBJ1-2
V gene: TRBV4-1
CDR3 protein: CASSPSRGRFGYTF
CDR3 DNA: TGCGCCAGCAGCCCCAGTCGCGGACGGTTTGGCTACACCTTC

D gene: NA
clone size: NA
J gene: TRBJ2-3
V gene: TRBV28
CDR3 protein: CASSTLLGPTDTQYF
CDR3 DNA: TGTGCCAGCAGTACACTACTAGGTCCCACAGATACGCAGTATTTT

D gene: NA
clone size: NA
J gene: TRBJ2-2
V gene: TRBV7-2
CDR3 protein: CASSLEPGGELFF
CDR3 DNA: TGTGCCAGCAGCTTAGAGCCGGGCGGGGAGCTGTTTTTT

D gene: TRBD1
clone size: NA
J gene: TRBJ2-1
V gene: TRBV28
CDR3 protein: CASSQGTGVRNEQFF
CDR3 DNA: TGTGCCAGCAGCCAAGGGACAGGGGTAAGGAATGAGCAGTTCTTC

D gene: NA
clone size: NA
J gene: TRBJ2-3
V gene: TRBV9
CDR3 protein: CASSGAGETRGTDTQYF
CDR3 DNA: TGTGCCAGCAGCGGAGCAGGGGAGACACGGGGCACAGATACGCAGTATTTT

D gene: NA
clone size: NA
J gene: TRBJ1-4
V gene: TRBV2
CDR3 protein: CASTVYGAREKLFF
CDR3 DNA: TGTGCCAGCACCGTTTACGGGGCGCGGGAAAAACTGTTTTTT

D gene: NA
clone size: NA
J gene: TRBJ1-6
V gene: TRBV6-4
CDR3 protein: CASSRGGSRSPLHF
CDR3 DNA: TGTGCCAGCAGCAGGGGAGGAAGTAGATCACCCCTCCACTTT

D gene: NA
clone size: NA
J gene: TRBJ1-5
V gene: TRBV9
CDR3 protein: CASSVVLGPINQPQHF
CDR3 DNA: TGTGCCAGCAGCGTAGTTCTAGGACCGATCAATCAGCCCCAGCATTTT

D gene: NA
clone size: NA
J gene: TRBJ1-2
V gene: TRBV6-5
CDR3 protein: CASGTPNYGYTF
CDR3 DNA: TGTGCCAGCGGGACCCCAAACTATGGCTACACCTTC

D gene: NA
clone size: NA
J gene: TRBJ1-1
V gene: TRBV11-2
CDR3 protein: CASSSGQGYTEAFF
CDR3 DNA: TGTGCCAGCAGCTCCGGGCAGGGGTACACTGAAGCTTTCTTT

D gene: NA
clone size: NA
J gene: TRBJ1-1
V gene: TRBV30
CDR3 protein: CAWRPPGTNTEAFF
CDR3 DNA: TGTGCCTGGAGACCCCCAGGGACGAACACTGAAGCTTTCTTT

D gene: NA
clone size: once
J gene: TRBJ1-4
V gene: TRBV10-3
CDR3 protein: CAISESTRGDEKLFF
CDR3 DNA: TGTGCCATCAGTGAGTCGACTAGGGGAGATGAAAAACTGTTTTTT